What follows are 25 T cell receptor beta chains derived from one specimen sequenced in a study of shared clonotypes between healthy human individuals (dated by TCRdb to about 2020). Libraries were constructed by the immunoSEQ multiplex PCR assay. TCRdb retrieved this table from immuneACCESS and kept in-frame rearrangements only. Not all clones are present; in checked studies, unresolved V genes account for under half, and no reason is known for the remainder. The sample profile shows roughly 510,000 clones; about 80% of them were found once. The ten most abundant clones make up around an eighth of the sample. Source material: PBMCs. All receptors come from a woman in her forties in good health. Some clones in this sample may be carry-over from other donors' samples.

This clone was detected only a few times. The chain recombines TRBV27 with TRBJ1-5, with a possible D match to TRBD1 (6 bases). The CDR3 is made up of 17 amino acids. Trimming pared 5 bases from V and 2 bases from J, leaving 19 bases between. Germline V CDR1 and CDR2: MNHEY, SMNVEV (reference sequence). As DNA, the CDR3 is TGTGCCAGCAGTACCCGGTGGGGGGGCGCGGGCAATCAGCCCCAGCATTTT. Translated: CASSTRWGGAGNQPQHF.

The chain employs TRBV10-3 and TRBJ2-2; D is ambiguous. CDR3 size: 14 residues. CDR1 is ENHRY, CDR2 SYGVKD, per germline. V was clipped by 3 bases and J by 7 bases, with 12 bases between them. This CDR3 reads CAISEKGSFGELFF. The DNA of the CDR3 is TGTGCCATCAGTGAAAAGGGTTCGTTCGGGGAGCTGTTTTTT.

This rearrangement joins TRBV5-6 to TRBJ2-3; 13 bases line up with TRBD2. With V trimmed by 4 bases and J by 3 bases, 8 bases remained unmatched. Germline V gene sequence: CDR1 SGHDT, CDR2 YYEEEE. The CDR3 totals 17 residues. In DNA form, the CDR3 reads TGTGCCAGCAGCAGAGGACTAGCGGGAGACGGTACAGATACGCAGTATTTT. Amino acids: CASSRGLAGDGTDTQYF.

This clone has ten or more counts. This chain uses TRBV28 with TRBJ2-7; either TRBD1 or TRBD2 may supply D (5 bases each). The CDR3 consists of 16 residues. V was pared by 6 bases and J by 3 bases, with 21 bases between. Germline-derived CDR1 and CDR2 are MDHEN and SYDVKM. The CDR3 DNA follows: TGTGCCAGCAGCCCCACGGGGTGGGACGGGTACTACGAGCAGTACTTC. This codes for CASSPTGWDGYYEQYF.

V and J are TRBV9 and TRBJ2-7; 7 positions match TRBD2. Germline CDR1 reads SGDLS; CDR2 reads YYNGEE. This CDR3 region has 16 residues. Germline trimming cut 4 bases from V and 0 bases from J; bases unmatched to any gene: 10. The CDR3 spells CASSLRDYPSSYEQYF. The CDR3 DNA reads as TGTGCCAGCAGCCTTAGGGACTATCCCAGCTCCTACGAGCAGTACTTC. Supplemented by reference TRBV9 and TRBJ2-7, the full variable domain reads DSGVTQTPKHLITATGQRVTLRCSPRSGDLSVYWYQQSLDQGLQFLIQYYNGEERAKGNILERFSAQQFPDLHSELNLSSLELGDSALYFCASSLRDYPSSYEQYFGPGTRLTVT.

The gene calls are TRBV30 and TRBJ2-3; 12 bases align to TRBD2. The CDR3 sequence is 17 residues long. The germline V gene has CDR1 GTSNPN and CDR2 SVGIG (reference sequence). The trim removed 3 bases at V and 6 bases at J, leaving 13 bases unmatched. DNA of the CDR3: TGTGCCTGGAGAGGTGCGACTAGCGGGAGCTTCACGGATACGCAGTATTTT. Amino acids: CAWRGATSGSFTDTQYF.

This clone has only one observation. The V gene is TRBV9, the J gene TRBJ2-7; 8 nucleotides align to TRBD2. The CDR3 has 15 residues. In germline, CDR1 is SGDLS, CDR2 YYNGEE. The junction had 6 bases not matched to a gene; V was cut back by 2 bases and J by 2 bases. CDR3 nucleotides: TGTGCCAGCAGCGTGTCTAGCGGGTCGACCTACGAGCAGTACTTC. Translation gives CASSVSSGSTYEQYF.

The chain carries TRBV4-1 and TRBJ1-1, with TRBD1 matching over 9 bases. The CDR3 is made up of 17 amino acids. The V gene end was trimmed by 4 bases and the J gene end by 4 bases; junction bases not matched to a gene: 13. Germline CDR1 reads MGHRA; CDR2 reads YSYEKL. This CDR3 reads CASSLQLYRDRVTEAFF. CDR3 bases: TGCGCCAGCAGCCTGCAACTCTACCGGGACAGGGTCACTGAAGCTTTCTTT.

The rearrangement joins TRBV5-1 to TRBJ1-5; D not certain. The CDR3 totals 13 residues. V dropped 0 bases and J dropped 4 bases, with 5 bases sitting between them. CDR1 is SGHRS, CDR2 YFSETQ, per germline. The CDR3: CASSLVGNQPQHF. The CDR3 coding sequence is TGCGCCAGCAGCTTGGTGGGTAATCAGCCCCAGCATTTT. Filled out from reference TRBV5-1 and TRBJ1-5, the complete variable domain reads KAGVTQTPRYLIKTRGQQVTLSCSPISGHRSVSWYQQTPGQGLQFLFEYFSETQRNKGNFPGRFSGRQFSNSRSEMNVSTLELGDSALYLCASSLVGNQPQHFGDGTRLSIL.

With respect to this clone: A much larger clone lies one base from this, so it may be a read error. This same CDR3 is encoded by further DNA sequences in the sample. The V gene is TRBV4-1, the J gene TRBJ1-5; no reliable D call. The CDR3 consists of 13 residues. The V gene lost 2 bases and the J gene lost 7 bases, with 9 bases spanning the gap. The germline V gene encodes CDR1 MGHRA and CDR2 YSYEKL. Here the CDR3 reads CASSQQVNQPQHF. The CDR3 DNA follows: TGCGCCAGCAGCCAACAGGTGAACCAGCCCCAGCATTTT.

The chain has TRBV10-2 and TRBJ2-1, with D unclear. Trimming shortened V by 2 bases and J by 10 bases, and 6 bases separated the two germline ends. Germline CDR1 WSHSY, CDR2 SAAADI. This CDR3 has 11 amino acids. This chain's CDR3 is CASSEVSEQFF. The CDR3 DNA reads TGCGCCAGCAGTGAGGTGTCGGAGCAGTTCTTC.

V gene TRBV18 combines with J gene TRBJ2-3; TRBD2 aligns across 8 bases. Germline V gene data show CDR1 as KGHSH and CDR2 as LQKENI. The CDR3 is 15 residues long. V shed 4 bases, J shed 0 bases, and the junction held 3 bases outside the gene matches. CDR3 residues: CASSQSSGSTDTQYF. The DNA for the CDR3 is TGTGCCAGCTCACAATCTAGCGGGAGCACAGATACGCAGTATTTT.

This chain connects TRBV7-2 to TRBJ1-4, with D hard to call. Germline V gene data show CDR1 as SGHTA and CDR2 as FQGNSA. CDR3 size: 12 residues. V lost 5 bases to trimming and J lost 7 bases, with 8 bases between them. Here the CDR3 reads CASSLRGEKLFF. The CDR3 region has the DNA TGTGCCAGCAGCCTAAGAGGTGAAAAACTGTTTTTT. Full variable domain (outside the CDR3, taken from reference TRBV7-2 and TRBJ1-4): GAGVSQSPSNKVTEKGKDVELRCDPISGHTALYWYRQSLGQGLEFLIYFQGNSAPDKSGLPSDRFSAERTGGSVSTLTIQRTQQEDSAVYLCASSLRGEKLFFGSGTQLSVL.

This clone has just one count. This chain uses TRBV4-1 with TRBJ2-7; the match to TRBD2 covers 7 bases. Germline V lookup: CDR1 MGHRA, CDR2 YSYEKL. The ends lost 4 bases at V and 6 bases at J; junction bases unmatched: 12. CDR3 length: 15 residues. The CDR3 protein is CASSRPTSRFVEQYF. In DNA, the CDR3 is TGCGCCAGCAGCCGCCCGACTAGCAGGTTTGTCGAGCAGTACTTC.

The rearrangement joins TRBV20-1 to TRBJ2-1, with D maybe TRBD2 (5 bases). The CDR3 is made up of 11 amino acids. Trimming shortened V by 1 base and J by 10 bases, and 8 bases separated the two germline ends. Germline loops: CDR1 DFQATT, CDR2 SNEGSKA (reference sequence). The CDR3 loop reads CSARGQREQFF. The CDR3 region has the DNA TGCAGTGCTAGAGGGCAGCGGGAGCAGTTCTTC.

The V call is TRBV15, the J call TRBJ2-7; 15 nucleotides align to TRBD2. In germline, CDR1 is LNHNV, CDR2 YYDKDF (reference sequence). Losses at the gene ends were 3 bases for V and 6 bases for J; bases not matched to a gene: 6. This CDR3 is 16 amino acids long. The CDR3 is CATSRGTSGRSGEQYF. DNA of the CDR3: TGTGCCACCAGCAGGGGGACTAGCGGGAGGAGTGGCGAGCAGTACTTC.

This clone showed up just once. This chain joins TRBV10-3 and TRBJ2-3; D unresolved. Per germline, CDR1 ENHRY and CDR2 SYGVKD. Trimming removed 4 bases from V and 2 bases from J, with 10 bases in between. This CDR3 has 14 residues. CDR3 residues: CAISGNRTTDTQYF. CDR3 sequence (DNA): TGTGCCATCAGTGGAAACAGAACCACAGATACGCAGTATTTT.

This clone has just one count. The sample holds other DNA sequences that translate to the same CDR3. The chain carries TRBV4-3 and TRBJ2-3; TRBD2 aligns across 11 bases. After removal of 4 bases from V and 2 bases from J, the junction contained 2 bases not matched to a gene. The CDR3 covers 15 residues. Germline CDR1 is LGHNA and CDR2 is YSLEER. The CDR3 is CASSPGLADTDTQYF. DNA for the CDR3: TGCGCCAGCAGCCCGGGACTAGCGGACACAGATACGCAGTATTTT.

CDR3 sequence reads: CASSVGQTRNQPQHF. The CDR3 nucleotides read TGTGCCAGCAGTGTAGGGCAGACCCGCAATCAGCCCCAGCATTTT. This rearrangement joins TRBV2 to TRBJ1-5; D gene uncertain. Germline V gene data show CDR1 as SNHLY and CDR2 as FYNNEI. V was pared by 4 bases and J by 2 bases, with 12 bases between. The CDR3 length is 15 residues.

In its sample, this clone was seen once. The chain employs TRBV19 and TRBJ1-1; TRBD1 aligns across 12 bases. CDR1 and CDR2 (germline): LNHDA, SQIVND (reference sequence). This CDR3 has 15 amino acids. Losses at the gene ends were 3 bases for V and 5 bases for J; bases not matched to a gene: 4. CDR3 sequence reads: CASSMGQGARTEAFF. The CDR3, as DNA: TGTGCCAGTAGTATGGGACAGGGGGCGCGGACTGAAGCTTTCTTT.

This chain connects TRBV5-5 to TRBJ2-7; possibly TRBD1 for D (6 bases). Germline-derived CDR1 and CDR2 are SGHKS and YYEKEE (reference sequence). The CDR3 has 14 amino acids. V lost 1 base, J lost 2 bases, and 10 bases lay in between. The chain's CDR3 is CASSLTGLPYEQYF. In DNA form, the CDR3 reads TGTGCCAGCAGCTTGACAGGGTTGCCCTACGAGCAGTACTTC.

The gene calls are TRBV18 and TRBJ2-3; TRBD2 matches at 7 bases. The germline V gene encodes CDR1 KGHSH and CDR2 LQKENI. With 3 bases clipped from V and 5 bases from J, the junction kept 5 bases outside the gene matches. This CDR3 region has 14 residues. The CDR3 DNA reads as TGTGCCAGCTCACCGGCGGGAGTCATAGATACGCAGTATTTT. Its translation: CASSPAGVIDTQYF.

Worth noting for this clone: A read error is likely here: a far larger clone is one base away. The chain recombines TRBV27 with TRBJ2-7; weak D call: TRBD2 (6 bases). Trimming left V 6 bases short and J 3 bases short, with 12 bases between. The CDR3 length is 13 residues. Germline CDR1 MNHEY, CDR2 SMNVEV (reference sequence). CDR3 in DNA: TGTGCCAGCAGCCTTATGGGGGGCTACGAGCAGTACTTC. It translates to CASSLMGGYEQYF.

The chain uses TRBV28 and TRBJ1-3, with 7 bases aligning to TRBD1. V lost 6 bases, J lost 2 bases, and 7 bases stayed unmatched. CDR1 MDHEN and CDR2 SYDVKM come from the germline V gene. The CDR3 consists of 15 residues. The DNA of the CDR3 is TGTGCCAGCAGGGCTACAGGGGCTGCTGGAAACACCATATATTTT. Protein: CASRATGAAGNTIYF.

The chain links TRBV19 to TRBJ2-3; D is unresolved. The CDR3 loop spans 14 amino acids. Trimming cost V 7 bases and J 0 bases, with 11 bases left between them. The germline V gene encodes CDR1 LNHDA and CDR2 SQIVND (reference sequence). The CDR3 coding sequence is TGTGCCAGTAAATTTAAGGCTAGCACAGATACGCAGTATTTT. This codes for CASKFKASTDTQYF.